The 32 T cell receptor beta chains below were found in one sample sequenced in a study of blood T cells in healthy people across ages. The second PCR ran about 6 to 11 cycles with a sample-barcoded 5' primer and J-beta primers. TCRdb processed the 5' RACE reads anew with MiXCR; each CDR3 protein has one entry. Among some 900,000 distinct CDR3 sequences listed, roughly 43% were seen once. The sample consisted of blood. These receptors all come from a man aged 30 to 45 in good health.

This clonotype was seen a single time. The rearrangement uses TRBV12-3 or TRBV12-4 and TRBJ2-3; TRBD2 aligns across 7 bases. The CDR3 has 16 residues. The trim removed 5 bases at V and 0 bases at J, leaving 8 bases unmatched. The CDR3 DNA reads TGTGCCAGCAGTGGGGAGGGAATTTCTAGCACAGATACGCAGTATTTT. Encoded protein: CASSGEGISSTDTQYF.

For this clonotype: A much larger clone differs by one base, so this may be a read error. The rearrangement joins TRBV20-1 to TRBJ1-5, with a weak D call TRBD1 (6 bases). Germline CDR1 and CDR2: DFQATT and SNEGSKA (reference sequence). The V end lost 6 bases, the J end lost 6 bases, and 21 bases lay between the germline ends. The CDR3 has 15 residues. The CDR3 spells CSASAEGGGSQPQHF. In nucleotides, the CDR3 is TGCAGTGCCAGTGCTGAGGGGGGAGGCAGTCAGCCCCAGCATTTT.

This clonotype showed up many times. One end of the junction does not line up with germline, which may come from a read error. The chain recombines TRBV4-3 with TRBJ2-7; TRBD2 agrees at 7 bases. Germline V gives CDR1 LGHNA, CDR2 YSLEER. The CDR3 sequence is 13 residues long. The CDR3 region is CASSQDRGDEQYF. The CDR3 DNA sequence: TGTGCCAGCAGCCAAGACCGGGGGGACGAGCAGTACTTC.

The genes are TRBV7-9 and TRBJ1-2; no clear D. CDR3 length: 13 residues. Trimming left V 5 bases short and J 2 bases short, with 9 bases between. Germline CDR1 and CDR2: SEHNR and FQNEAQ (reference sequence). The CDR3 region is CASSPDMNYGYTF. CDR3 DNA: TGTGCCAGCAGCCCCGACATGAACTATGGCTACACCTTC.

The table lists this clonotype with a few counts. The genes are TRBV4-1 and TRBJ2-1; D may be TRBD1 (6 bases). Trimming stripped 1 base from V and 7 bases from J, with 11 bases between. CDR1 and CDR2 from the germline V gene are MGHRA and YSYEKL. The CDR3 has 14 residues. In DNA, the CDR3 is TGCGCCAGCAGCCAAGGCGCCAGGGGTAATGAGCAGTTCTTC. Its protein is CASSQGARGNEQFF.

This clonotype came up a few times. This chain uses TRBV2 with TRBJ1-6, with a tentative D call TRBD1 (6 bases). This CDR3 has 12 amino acids. V lost 5 bases and J 15 bases, leaving 14 bases between the germline ends. The germline V gene has CDR1 SNHLY and CDR2 FYNNEI. CDR3 protein: CASSLQGWGLHF. The CDR3 DNA is TGTGCCAGCAGTCTGCAGGGGTGGGGCCTCCACTTT.

This chain joins TRBV29-1 and TRBJ1-1; D is unresolved. In germline, CDR1 is SQVTM, CDR2 ANQGSEA. V was pared by 6 bases and J by 1 base, with 9 bases between. The CDR3 is 12 residues long. CDR3 sequence: CSVRLGNTEAFF. The CDR3 DNA reads TGCAGCGTCAGACTGGGGAACACTGAAGCTTTCTTT.

In the case of this clonotype: One end of the junction is discordant with germline, which a read error may explain. The rearrangement joins TRBV6-5 to TRBJ2-5; the D call may be TRBD1 or TRBD2 (5 bases each). This CDR3 has 16 amino acids. Germline CDR1 MNHEY, CDR2 SVGAGI. CDR3: CASSYWGREDQKTQYF. CDR3 DNA: TGTGCCAGCAGTTACTGGGGACGGGAAGACCAAAAGACCCAGTACTTC.

The chain recombines TRBV5-1 with TRBJ2-3, with D maybe TRBD1 (6 bases). This CDR3 has 15 amino acids. Looked up from germline, CDR1 is SGHRS and CDR2 is YFSETQ. Trimming took off 4 bases at V and 4 bases at J, with 16 bases between the two ends. The CDR3 loop reads CASSRLQGGADTQYF. In nucleotides, the CDR3 is TGCGCCAGCAGCCGTTTACAGGGTGGTGCAGATACGCAGTATTTT. The variable domain in full, completed from reference TRBV5-1 and TRBJ2-3, reads KAGVTQTPRYLIKTRGQQVTLSCSPISGHRSVSWYQQTPGQGLQFLFEYFSETQRNKGNFPGRFSGRQFSNSRSEMNVSTLELGDSALYLCASSRLQGGADTQYFGPGTRLTVL.

This clonotype was counted a few times. V gene TRBV20-1 combines with J gene TRBJ2-5; 9 nucleotides line up with TRBD1. The CDR3 has 15 amino acids. V gave up 2 bases and J gave up 5 bases; unmatched junction bases: 9. Germline CDR1 and CDR2: DFQATT and SNEGSKA (reference sequence). In nucleotides, the CDR3 is TGCAGTGCTAGACCCCGGGACAGGGTTTCCGAGACCCAGTACTTC. The encoded protein is CSARPRDRVSETQYF.

The gene calls are TRBV29-1 and TRBJ1-1, with 9 bases that match TRBD1. Unmatched junction bases numbered 10, after V lost 1 base and J lost 4 bases. Germline loops: CDR1 SQVTM, CDR2 ANQGSEA. The CDR3 consists of 16 residues. The CDR3 is CSVEGVQGALVTEAFF. CDR3 sequence (DNA): TGCAGCGTTGAAGGTGTACAGGGGGCGCTTGTCACTGAAGCTTTCTTT.

The sample holds a few counts of this clonotype. CDR3 nucleotide sequence: TGTGCCAGCAGACTGACAGCCTCAGCCAAAAACATTCAGTACTTC. This codes for CASRLTASAKNIQYF. This sequence joins TRBV27 and TRBJ2-4, with a possible D match to TRBD1 (5 bases). This CDR3 region has 15 residues. Germline-derived CDR1 and CDR2 are MNHEY and SMNVEV (reference sequence). The V end lost 6 bases, the J end lost 0 bases, and 12 bases lay between the germline ends.

This clonotype was counted a single time. V is TRBV12-3 or TRBV12-4 and J is TRBJ2-1, with 9 nucleotides matching TRBD1. Trimming at V came to 8 bases and at J to 10 bases, leaving 9 bases not matched to a gene. The CDR3 consists of 13 residues. The CDR3, as DNA: TGTGCCAGCGGAACCGGGACAGGGTACGAGCAGTTCTTC. Amino acids: CASGTGTGYEQFF.

This clonotype turned up a few times. The V call is TRBV13, the J call TRBJ2-1; TRBD2 aligns across 7 bases. CDR1 is PRHDT, CDR2 FYEKMQ, per germline (reference sequence). J was trimmed by 8 bases and V by 3 bases; bases with no gene match: 7. This CDR3 has 14 amino acids. CDR3 residues: CASSLSGDGDEQFF. CDR3 nucleotide sequence: TGTGCCAGCAGCTTGAGCGGGGATGGGGATGAGCAGTTCTTC.

The chain has TRBV20-1 and TRBJ2-5, with D tentatively TRBD1 or TRBD2 (5 bases each). The germline V and J ends were trimmed by 0 bases and 11 bases, with 22 bases remaining between them. CDR1 is DFQATT, CDR2 SNEGSKA, per germline (reference sequence). The CDR3 consists of 15 residues. CDR3 nucleotides: TGCAGTGCTAGAGATGGGGAGCGTGGGGCGGCTGAGCAGTACTTC. Translated, it gives CSARDGERGAAEQYF.

The chain recombines TRBV29-1 with TRBJ1-1; a possible D gene is TRBD1 (5 bases). Germline CDR1 reads SQVTM; CDR2 reads ANQGSEA. There are 11 residues in the CDR3. The V end was cut by 3 bases, the J end by 6 bases, with 8 bases between. CDR3 DNA: TGCAGCGTTGATCGGGGACCTGAAGCTTTCTTT. Translating it yields CSVDRGPEAFF.

This clonotype occurred a few times. The rearrangement links TRBV6-2 or TRBV6-3 to TRBJ2-7; D is uncertain. Germline CDR1 is MNHEY and CDR2 is SVGEGT. The CDR3 extends over 14 amino acids. Deletions cut 5 bases from V and 0 bases from J, with 11 bases between. This CDR3 reads CASSVDGSSYEQYF. The DNA for the CDR3 is TGTGCCAGCAGTGTCGACGGGTCCTCCTACGAGCAGTACTTC.

The rearrangement joins TRBV27 to TRBJ2-1, with TRBD2 identical over 11 bases. The germline V gene encodes CDR1 MNHEY and CDR2 SMNVEV (reference sequence). Trimming removed 5 bases from V and 10 bases from J; junction bases left unmatched: 13. There are 16 residues in the CDR3. The CDR3 bases are TGTGCCAGCAGTCTAACTAGCGGGGGCGGACCAGGGGAGCAGTTCTTC. Its translation is CASSLTSGGGPGEQFF.

The chain joins TRBV6-1 to TRBJ2-7; 9 bases align to TRBD1. With 1 base clipped from V and 3 bases from J, the junction kept 7 bases outside the gene matches. CDR1 is MNHNS, CDR2 SASEGT, per germline. This CDR3 is 16 amino acids long. CDR3 coding DNA: TGTGCCAGCAGTGAAGGGACAGGGGATAATAACTACGAGCAGTACTTC. It is translated as CASSEGTGDNNYEQYF.

The chain joins TRBV4-1 to TRBJ2-5; the D gene is possibly TRBD1 (6 bases). Germline assignment: CDR1 MGHRA and CDR2 YSYEKL. The CDR3 contains 14 residues. The V gene lost 3 bases and the J gene lost 2 bases, with 10 bases spanning the gap. The CDR3 region has the DNA TGCGCCAGCAGCCATAGGACAGTACAAGAGACCCAGTACTTC. Translating gives CASSHRTVQETQYF.

A few counts support this clonotype. The genes are TRBV6-6 and TRBJ1-5; D remains unclear. Per germline, CDR1 MNHNY and CDR2 SVGAGI (reference sequence). The CDR3 is 17 amino acids. V shed 0 bases and J shed 3 bases, with 15 bases lying between them. DNA for the CDR3: TGTGCCAGCAGTTACTCGAGGTCGAGGGAGCACAATCAGCCCCAGCATTTT. Its translation is CASSYSRSREHNQPQHF.

This clonotype was detected only a few times. The chain uses TRBV25-1 and TRBJ2-3; possibly TRBD1 for D (5 bases). The CDR3 contains 14 residues. With 5 bases removed from V and 1 base from J, the gap between germline ends came to 10 bases. CDR1 is MGHDK and CDR2 is SYGVNS in the germline V gene. CDR3 amino acids: CASSPAGRTDTQYF. Written as DNA, the CDR3 is TGTGCCAGCAGTCCCGCAGGGCGCACAGATACGCAGTATTTT. The full variable domain, its missing parts supplied by reference TRBV25-1 and TRBJ2-3, is EADIYQTPRYLVIGTGKKITLECSQTMGHDKMYWYQQDPGMELHLIHYSYGVNSTEKGDLSSESTVSRIRTEHFPLTLESARPSHTSQYLCASSPAGRTDTQYFGPGTRLTVL.

This clonotype occurred a few times. The rearrangement uses TRBV10-3 and TRBJ2-3, with TRBD2 identical over 8 bases. CDR1 and CDR2 from the germline V gene are ENHRY and SYGVKD. V trimming: 0 bases; J trimming: 4 bases; junction bases outside the gene matches: 6. This CDR3 comprises 16 residues. The CDR3 DNA reads TGTGCCATCAGTGAGTCGCGGGGGGTGAAGGCAGATACGCAGTATTTT. This encodes CAISESRGVKADTQYF.

This clonotype was detected a few times. The chain carries TRBV10-3 and TRBJ2-7, with 12 bases fitting TRBD2. The CDR3 is made up of 13 amino acids. The ends lost 2 bases at V and 10 bases at J; junction bases unmatched: 3. CDR1 and CDR2 (germline): ENHRY, SYGVKD. CDR3 sequence: CAISELAGGIQYF. CDR3 nucleotide sequence: TGTGCCATCAGTGAGCTAGCGGGGGGGATCCAGTACTTC.

A few counts support this clonotype. The chain is built from TRBV5-6 and TRBJ2-1; 10 nucleotides align to TRBD1. Germline V gene data show CDR1 as SGHDT and CDR2 as YYEEEE. The junction had 2 bases not matched to a gene; V was cut back by 0 bases and J by 2 bases. The CDR3 totals 16 residues. CDR3 sequence (DNA): TGTGCCAGCAGCTTGGCCGGGACAGGGGCCTACAATGAGCAGTTCTTC. It is translated as CASSLAGTGAYNEQFF.

This clonotype was seen ten or more times. V and J are TRBV6-4 and TRBJ2-3; TRBD1 agrees at 11 bases. The CDR3 runs to 15 residues. Germline V gene lookup returns CDR1 MRHNA and CDR2 SNTAGT. After removal of 6 bases from V and 3 bases from J, the junction contained 5 bases not matched to a gene. The DNA of the CDR3 is TGTGCCAGCAGCGTGGGACAGGGGGTTACAGATACGCAGTATTTT. Translated: CASSVGQGVTDTQYF.

This clonotype occurred a few times. The chain carries TRBV7-2 and TRBJ2-7; maybe TRBD1 (5 bases). Germline V CDR1 and CDR2: SGHTA, FQGNSA. The CDR3 is 12 amino acids. V was shortened by 5 bases and J by 4 bases, with 9 bases between the two germline ends. Here the CDR3 reads CASSVTAYEQYF. The CDR3 bases are TGTGCCAGCAGCGTGACAGCTTACGAGCAGTACTTC.

The chain recombines TRBV28 with TRBJ2-7, with D perhaps matching TRBD2 (6 bases). The J call may not be correct, given that the DNA end is closer to TRBJ2-5. The CDR3 runs to 17 residues. Germline-derived CDR1 and CDR2 are MDHEN and SYDVKM. DNA of the CDR3: TGTGCCAGCAGTTCACTCCGCGGGACGGAAGAAGGGGAGACCCAGTACTTC. It is translated as CASSSLRGTEEGETQYF.

This clonotype has more than one count but fewer than ten. This chain links TRBV11-2 with TRBJ2-1, with D possibly TRBD2 on 5 matching bases. V was cut by 6 bases and J by 8 bases, with 14 bases left in between. This CDR3 spans 13 amino acids. CDR1 is SGHAT and CDR2 is FQNNGV in the germline V gene. The CDR3 nucleotides are TGTGCCAGCAGTGGCGGAGGAGCCTATGAGCAGTTCTTC. Translation gives CASSGGGAYEQFF. Looking up the rest from reference TRBV11-2 and TRBJ2-1 gives the full variable domain: EAGVAQSPRYKIIEKRQSVAFWCNPISGHATLYWYQQILGQGPKLLIQFQNNGVVDDSQLPKDRFSAERLKGVDSTLKIQPAKLEDSAVYLCASSGGGAYEQFFGPGTRLTVL.

The chain links TRBV27 to TRBJ1-4; D is unresolved. V was cut by 8 bases and J by 6 bases, with 10 bases left in between. Germline V gives CDR1 MNHEY, CDR2 SMNVEV (reference sequence). The CDR3 covers 12 residues. The CDR3: CASGHGYEKLFF. For the CDR3, the DNA is TGTGCCAGCGGGCACGGCTATGAAAAACTGTTTTTT.

The chain joins TRBV30 to TRBJ1-4; D gene ambiguous. V was cut by 8 bases and J by 5 bases, with 15 bases left in between. Looked up from germline, CDR1 is GTSNPN and CDR2 is SVGIG (reference sequence). The CDR3 consists of 13 residues. The CDR3 sequence: CAGEEDQNEKLFF. The DNA of the CDR3 is TGTGCCGGCGAGGAGGACCAGAATGAAAAACTGTTTTTT.

The rearrangement links TRBV24-1 to TRBJ1-5; TRBD1 is a possible D gene (5 bases). Germline V gene sequence: CDR1 KGHDR, CDR2 SFDVKD. CDR3 length equals 13 residues. V gave up 9 bases and J gave up 3 bases, with 11 bases separating them. CDR3 sequence: CATAGGFNQPQHF. CDR3 coding DNA: TGTGCCACCGCGGGGGGATTCAATCAGCCCCAGCATTTT.